These 18 T cell receptor beta chains share one sample of origin, sequenced in a study of CD4+ T cells in melanoma. TCRdb's table, derived via immunoSEQ multiplex PCR, lists solely in-frame clones and lacks some. Among 110,000 to 150,000 clones listed, about nine tenths were seen once. The receptors come from a human donor with melanoma.

The rearrangement uses TRBV5-6 and TRBJ2-7; the D call may be TRBD1 or TRBD2 (6 bases each). Trimming stripped 4 bases from V and 3 bases from J, with 17 bases between. This CDR3 has 15 amino acids. The germline V gene has CDR1 SGHDT and CDR2 YYEEEE. CDR3 in amino acids: CASSEPLGGFYEQYF. CDR3 nucleotides: TGTGCCAGCAGCGAGCCTTTGGGGGGCTTCTACGAGCAGTACTTC.

The V and J genes are TRBV6-1 and TRBJ2-1; 7 positions agree with TRBD1. The CDR3 is made up of 13 amino acids. Trimming cost V 7 bases and J 5 bases; bases outside gene matches: 5. The V gene's germline CDR1 is MNHNS and CDR2 SASEGT. CDR3 sequence (DNA): TGTGCCAGCACCCTAGGACAGGACAATGAGCAGTTCTTC. Protein: CASTLGQDNEQFF.

The rearrangement joins TRBV11-2 to TRBJ1-4; D not resolved. The CDR3 spans 15 residues. Looked up from germline, CDR1 is SGHAT and CDR2 is FQNNGV. Trimming removed 5 bases at V and 7 bases at J, with 17 bases between. CDR3 residues: CASSPVGQFAEKLFF. The CDR3 DNA reads TGTGCCAGCAGCCCGGTAGGGCAGTTTGCTGAAAAACTGTTTTTT.

The chain uses TRBV5-6 and TRBJ1-2, with D possibly matching TRBD1 (6 bases). Germline CDR1 reads SGHDT; CDR2 reads YYEEEE. The CDR3 runs 11 residues. V lost 2 bases and J lost 13, with 12 bases in between. The CDR3 coding sequence is TGTGCCAGCAGCTTACGGACAGAAAGCACCTTC. Translation gives CASSLRTESTF. Complete variable domain (other parts from reference TRBV5-6 and TRBJ1-2): DAGVTQSPTHLIKTRGQQVTLRCSPKSGHDTVSWYQQALGQGPQFIFQYYEEEERQRGNFPDRFSGHQFPNYSSELNVNALLLGDSALYLCASSLRTESTFGSGTRLTVV.

CDR3 DNA sequence: TGTGCCATCAGTGTGGGGGGTTCTGGTGAAAAACTGTTTTTT. This sequence encodes CAISVGGSGEKLFF. The gene calls are TRBV10-3 and TRBJ1-4, with D possibly being TRBD1 (5 bases). Trimming removed 4 bases from V and 7 bases from J, with 13 bases in between. Germline values: CDR1 ENHRY, CDR2 SYGVKD. There are 14 residues in the CDR3.

The chain combines TRBV30 with TRBJ1-2, with D maybe TRBD1 (5 bases). From germline, CDR1 is GTSNPN and CDR2 SVGIG (reference sequence). The CDR3 is 12 amino acids. V lost 0 bases, J lost 13 bases, and 15 bases lay in between. In DNA, the CDR3 is TGTGCCTGGAGTGTATTAGGGCAGGGAGTCACCTTC. Translating gives CAWSVLGQGVTF.

The chain couples TRBV7-3 to TRBJ2-1, with a possible D match to TRBD1 (5 bases). The germline gives CDR1 SGHTA, CDR2 FQGTGA. With 5 bases removed from V and 0 bases from J, the gap between germline ends came to 8 bases. The CDR3 extends over 14 amino acids. The CDR3 spells CASSLDSSYNEQFF. As DNA, the CDR3 is TGTGCCAGCAGCCTTGACAGCTCCTACAATGAGCAGTTCTTC.

This chain links TRBV6-1 with TRBJ2-6; D not resolved. Germline V CDR1 and CDR2: MNHNS, SASEGT. Trimming shortened V by 8 bases and J by 1 base, and 12 bases separated the two germline ends. This CDR3 contains 15 residues. CDR3 nucleotides: TGTGCCAGCTCCGCTCAGACGTCTGGGGCCAACGTCCTGACTTTC. This sequence encodes CASSAQTSGANVLTF.

The rearrangement uses TRBV7-9 and TRBJ1-5; D is uncertain. The germline CDR1 and CDR2 sequences are SEHNR and FQNEAQ (reference sequence). The V and J ends lost 1 base and 4 bases respectively, with 11 bases between them. The CDR3 loop spans 15 amino acids. This CDR3 reads CASSLGGTRNQPQHF. CDR3 nucleotides: TGTGCCAGCAGCTTAGGTGGAACAAGAAATCAGCCCCAGCATTTT. The full variable domain, its missing parts supplied by reference TRBV7-9 and TRBJ1-5, is DTGVSQNPRHKITKRGQNVTFRCDPISEHNRLYWYRQTLGQGPEFLTYFQNEAQLEKSRLLSDRFSAERPKGSFSTLEIQRTEQGDSAMYLCASSLGGTRNQPQHFGDGTRLSIL.

The chain is built from TRBV5-1 and TRBJ2-2; tentative D call: TRBD1 (5 bases). The CDR3 spans 15 residues. Trimming cost V 4 bases and J 2 bases, with 12 bases left between them. CDR1 is SGHRS and CDR2 is YFSETQ in the germline V gene. As DNA, the CDR3 is TGCGCCAGCAGCCTAGAAGGGGTCAACACCGGGGAGCTGTTTTTT. Residues: CASSLEGVNTGELFF.

V usage is TRBV2 and J usage is TRBJ2-5; D possibly corresponds to TRBD2 (5 bases). The V end lost 10 bases, the J end lost 5 bases, and 14 bases lay between the germline ends. The CDR3 runs 12 residues. Looked up from germline, CDR1 is SNHLY and CDR2 is FYNNEI. The CDR3 nucleotides read TGTGCCACCTCGGGGTTAGGGGAGACCCAGTACTTC. Residues: CATSGLGETQYF. The full variable domain, rest sourced from reference TRBV2 and TRBJ2-5, is EPEVTQTPSHQVTQMGQEVILRCVPISNHLYFYWYRQILGQKVEFLVSFYNNEISEKSEIFDDQFSVERPDGSNFTLKIRSTKLEDSAMYFCATSGLGETQYFGPGTRLLVL.

V usage is TRBV2 and J usage is TRBJ1-6; D gene uncertain. The CDR3 totals 15 residues. The V and J ends lost 9 bases and 2 bases respectively, with 14 bases between them. Germline V CDR1 and CDR2: SNHLY, FYNNEI. Written as DNA, the CDR3 is TGTGCCAGTACCTGGCGTACGACCTATAATTCACCCCTCCACTTT. Its translation: CASTWRTTYNSPLHF.

The rearrangement uses TRBV7-9 and TRBJ2-2; 9 bases agree with TRBD2. This CDR3 is built from 13 residues. Germline-derived CDR1 and CDR2 are SEHNR and FQNEAQ (reference sequence). J gave up 7 bases and V 5 bases, and 2 bases lay outside the gene matches. The CDR3 is CASSPRGGGELFF. The CDR3, as DNA: TGTGCCAGCAGCCCGCGGGGGGGCGGGGAGCTGTTTTTT.

The chain links TRBV5-5 to TRBJ1-2; D remains unclear. From germline, CDR1 is SGHKS and CDR2 YYEKEE (reference sequence). With 1 base removed from V and 3 bases from J, the gap between germline ends came to 16 bases. This CDR3 is built from 16 residues. CDR3 in amino acids: CASSLKVLAGYYGYTF. CDR3 in DNA: TGTGCCAGCAGCTTGAAAGTTCTTGCAGGCTACTATGGCTACACCTTC.

The genes are TRBV9 and TRBJ2-5, with D hard to call. Germline lookup yields CDR1 SGDLS and CDR2 YYNGEE. The ends were cut back, 0 bases at V and 5 bases at J, with 11 bases in the middle. The CDR3 loop spans 14 amino acids. The CDR3 DNA sequence: TGTGCCAGCAGCGTAGCTCAGCAGGCGGAGACCCAGTACTTC. It yields the protein CASSVAQQAETQYF. The full variable domain, its missing parts supplied by reference TRBV9 and TRBJ2-5, is DSGVTQTPKHLITATGQRVTLRCSPRSGDLSVYWYQQSLDQGLQFLIQYYNGEERAKGNILERFSAQQFPDLHSELNLSSLELGDSALYFCASSVAQQAETQYFGPGTRLLVL.

The chain carries TRBV4-1 and TRBJ2-7, with 11 bases lining up with TRBD2. V trimming: 4 bases; J trimming: 2 bases; junction bases outside the gene matches: 4. The CDR3 is 15 residues long. CDR1 is MGHRA and CDR2 is YSYEKL in the germline V gene. CDR3 nucleotides: TGCGCCAGCAGCCGAGGACTAGCGGGTACCTACGAGCAGTACTTC. Translated, it gives CASSRGLAGTYEQYF.

The chain has TRBV27 and TRBJ2-7, with a possible D match to TRBD1 (6 bases). Germline lookup yields CDR1 MNHEY and CDR2 SMNVEV (reference sequence). The V end lost 3 bases, the J end lost 5 bases, and 14 bases lay between the germline ends. This CDR3 is built from 14 residues. As DNA, the CDR3 is TGTGCCAGCAGTTTGTTTACAGGGCACCACGAGCAGTACTTC. It specifies CASSLFTGHHEQYF.

J is TRBJ2-1 and V is TRBV11-2; unclear D gene. V was trimmed by 8 bases and J by 10 bases, leaving 21 bases between them. The germline V gene has CDR1 SGHAT and CDR2 FQNNGV. This CDR3 comprises 14 residues. This CDR3 is CASEVSGPLGEQFF. The CDR3 DNA follows: TGTGCCAGCGAGGTATCCGGCCCCCTAGGGGAGCAGTTCTTC.